This record looks at one T cell receptor (beta chain) sequence and its context. This clone was detected only once. Its recognized antigen is unknown. No base qualities exist here, and no much larger clone lies one base off it. The data belong to a study of OX40 agonist ivuxolimab in advanced cancers. As for the study more broadly: Ivuxolimab was a fully human IgG2 agonistic monoclonal antibody targeting the costimulatory receptor OX40 (CD134). Intravenous ivuxolimab was administered to patients every 2 weeks at six dose levels: 0.01, 0.1, 0.3, 1.5, 3 and 10 mg/kg. Among the roughly 52 dose-escalation patients, roughly 20 had hepatocellular carcinoma, around 15 melanoma, 9 renal cell carcinoma and 9 head and neck cancer. In the dose-escalation cohort, around four fifths of patients were male, and the mean age was roughly 60 years with a range of about 20 to 80. Prior anti-PD-1, anti-PD-L1 or anti-CTLA-4 therapy was permitted, and approximately 40% of dose-escalation patients had received checkpoint inhibitors. Partial responses were achieved by three dose-escalation patients, of whom one had hepatocellular carcinoma and two had cutaneous melanoma. Peripheral TCRbeta sequencing was intended to test whether TCR sequence diversity was altered and clonal T-cell expansion was caused by ivuxolimab. The paper reports the monotherapy dose-escalation portion (N of about 47 patients) of the phase I ivuxolimab trial. Points the paper makes about the study in general: Partial responders in the 0.1-3.0 mg/kg groups had among the lowest normalized peripheral clonal expansion, especially among CD8+ T cells. Low levels of normalized T-cell clonal expansion were also seen in some nonresponding patients. On average, CD8+ T cells showed more expanded clones than CD4+ T cells after ivuxolimab. Antigen specificity was not determined for the clonally expanded peripheral T cells. Clonal expansion of both CD4+ and CD8+ blood T cells was observed from baseline to week 6 at doses 0.1 to 3.0 mg/kg.

CDR3 length: 14 amino acids, cysteine to phenylalanine. Only the CDR3 DNA stays, 42 bases, in frame from base 1. Looking up the germline V gene (reference sequence) yields CDR1 MNHEY and CDR2 SMNVEV. V and J lose 2 bases and 2 bases, and a span of 10 bases separates them. The trial excluded patients who had a history of autoimmune disease or who were on systemic immunosuppression. In every dose cohort, peripheral blood was drawn for TCR sequencing at baseline, cycle 4 day 1, and cycle 7 day 1. The samples were drawn from a first-in-human, open-label, multicenter phase I dose-escalation trial of ivuxolimab. Adults with locally advanced or metastatic melanoma, renal cell carcinoma, hepatocellular carcinoma or head and neck squamous cell carcinoma were enrolled in the trial. Before TCR sequencing, CD4+ T cells and CD8+ T cells were sorted from peripheral blood as separate populations. For sequencing of the TCRbeta CDR3 region, genomic DNA was extracted from the sorted cells. The immunoSEQ Assay was used to sequence the TCRbeta CDR3 regions. TCRdb provides this immuneACCESS table in a form limited to in-frame rearrangements. Some clones are lacking; in checked studies, under half of them reflect an unresolved V gene, and why the rest are absent is not known. Here the sample has 84,000 or so clones; roughly 94% occur a single time. The biggest ten clones account for 8% to 13% of the sample.

The sequence links TRBV27 to TRBJ2-7; the D gene remains uncertain. Sample: CD4+ or CD8+ T cells sorted from blood, taken in a trial of the OX40 agonist ivuxolimab. The source is an adult with an advanced solid tumor such as melanoma, head and neck, liver or kidney cancer. CDR3 protein: CASSLSPDAYEQYF. Here is the DNA: TGTGCCAGCAGTTTAAGTCCGGACGCCTACGAGCAGTACTTC.